A selection of T cell receptor beta chains follows, all from one sample in a study of shared clonotypes between healthy human individuals. Profiling relied on immunoSEQ multiplex PCR, and the TCRdb table lists in-frame clones only, not all of them. The profile shows about 820,000 clones, 80% to 95% of them singletons. Input material: naive CD8+ T cells sorted from blood. The receptor source for this set is a man aged 30-40 years in good health. The CDR3 runs from the conserved cysteine through the conserved F or W. A D gene is named only where the DNA matches it firmly. Clone size is stated in some rows and not others, as once, few, many or a class when expanded.

v_call	d_call	j_call	clone_size	cdr3_aa	cdr3_nt
TRBV5-5	TRBD1	TRBJ1-4	.	CASSSPGQINEKLFF	TGTGCCAGCAGCTCACCGGGACAGATTAATGAAAAACTGTTTTTT
TRBV4-3	.	TRBJ1-1	.	CASSPPGSTEAFF	TGCGCCAGCAGCCCACCAGGGAGCACTGAAGCTTTCTTT
TRBV7-3	.	TRBJ2-3	.	CASSLMGGGGADTQYF	TGTGCCAGCAGCTTAATGGGCGGGGGCGGCGCAGATACGCAGTATTTT
TRBV30	TRBD2	TRBJ2-7	.	CAWSIGTSSSDEQYF	TGTGCCTGGAGTATCGGGACTAGCTCCTCCGATGAGCAGTACTTC
TRBV14	.	TRBJ2-1	.	CASSPIGKGNEQFF	TGTGCCAGCAGCCCTATAGGGAAGGGGAATGAGCAGTTCTTC
TRBV21-1	.	TRBJ2-5	.	CASSKADRGQPKETQYF	TGTGCCAGCAGCAAAGCGGACAGGGGGCAGCCCAAAGAGACCCAGTACTTC
TRBV15	TRBD2	TRBJ2-1	.	CATYAKGASGRDEQFF	TGTGCCACCTACGCGAAGGGGGCTAGCGGGAGGGATGAGCAGTTCTTC
TRBV7-9	.	TRBJ1-5	.	CASSLGWGLSNQPQHF	TGTGCCAGCAGCTTAGGGTGGGGGCTAAGCAATCAGCCCCAGCATTTT
TRBV7-6	.	TRBJ1-1	once	CASSSGIGTEAFF	TGTGCCAGCAGCTCGGGCATCGGGACTGAAGCTTTCTTT
TRBV27	.	TRBJ1-5	.	CASKNGGPNQPQHF	TGTGCCAGCAAGAACGGGGGCCCGAATCAGCCCCAGCATTTT
TRBV7-7	TRBD2	TRBJ2-1	.	CASSRELAGSYNEQFF	TGTGCCAGCAGCAGAGAACTAGCGGGCAGCTACAATGAGCAGTTCTTC
TRBV29-1	.	TRBJ1-2	.	CSVDAGYGYTF	TGCAGCGTTGACGCGGGGTATGGCTACACCTTC
TRBV9	.	TRBJ2-1	.	CASSVVPGYYNEQFF	TGTGCCAGCAGCGTAGTTCCGGGATACTACAATGAGCAGTTCTTC
TRBV5-1	.	TRBJ2-2	once	CASSWDGTGELFF	TGCGCCAGCAGCTGGGACGGTACCGGGGAGCTGTTTTTT
TRBV10-3	TRBD2	TRBJ2-2	.	CAISESSSGRTGELFF	TGTGCCATCAGTGAGTCCTCTAGCGGGAGAACCGGGGAGCTGTTTTTT
TRBV28	.	TRBJ2-1	.	CASSTGFYGDNEQFF	TGTGCCAGCAGTACAGGCTTCTACGGCGACAATGAGCAGTTCTTC
TRBV19	TRBD1	TRBJ1-4	.	CASSITGTGDEKLFF	TGTGCCAGTAGTATAACTGGGACAGGGGATGAAAAACTGTTTTTT
TRBV10-1	.	TRBJ2-1	.	CASRTSVKSSYNEQFF	TGCGCCAGCAGAACTTCAGTTAAAAGCTCCTACAATGAGCAGTTCTTC
TRBV27	TRBD1	TRBJ2-7	.	CASSLEWTGGAYEQYF	TGTGCCAGCAGTTTAGAGTGGACAGGGGGCGCGTACGAGCAGTACTTC
TRBV11-2	.	TRBJ2-4	.	CASRSSLRKGKNIQYF	TGTGCCAGCAGGTCCTCTTTACGGAAGGGCAAAAACATTCAGTACTTC
TRBV27	TRBD1	TRBJ2-1	.	CASSLRDRPYNEQFF	TGTGCCAGCAGCCTCCGGGACAGACCCTACAATGAGCAGTTCTTC
TRBV5-1	.	TRBJ2-1	.	CASNPGAGGIPYNEQFF	TGCGCCAGCAACCCTGGGGCCGGCGGAATACCGTACAATGAGCAGTTCTTC
TRBV6-6	.	TRBJ1-2	.	CASTLEGFGYTF	TGTGCCAGCACCCTGGAAGGATTTGGCTACACCTTC
TRBV9	.	TRBJ2-1	.	CASSVGSFNEQFF	TGTGCCAGCAGCGTAGGAAGTTTCAATGAGCAGTTCTTC
TRBV11-2	TRBD1	TRBJ2-1	.	CASSLGQGGYEQFF	TGTGCCAGCAGCTTAGGACAGGGGGGGTATGAGCAGTTCTTC
TRBV5-1	TRBD2	TRBJ2-5	once	CASSRTSGMETQYF	TGCGCCAGCAGCCGGACTAGCGGGATGGAGACCCAGTACTTC
TRBV18	TRBD1	TRBJ2-7	.	CASSPSRTGYYEQYF	TGTGCCAGCTCACCATCAAGGACAGGGTATTACGAGCAGTACTTC
TRBV27	TRBD1	TRBJ2-7	.	CASHRGHEQYF	TGTGCCAGCCACAGGGGGCACGAGCAGTACTTC
TRBV4-1	TRBD2	TRBJ2-1	.	CASSQVGGRAGNEQFF	TGCGCCAGCAGCCAAGTCGGCGGGAGGGCCGGGAATGAGCAGTTCTTC
TRBV19	TRBD2	TRBJ2-7	.	CASSTLQGLEDEQYF	TGTGCCAGTAGTACACTTCAGGGACTAGAAGACGAGCAGTACTTC
TRBV29-1	.	TRBJ2-3	.	CSVPTTLTYPTHFTIF	TGCAGCGTTCCTACCACCCTTACATACCCAACCCACTTCACTATTTTT
TRBV29-1	TRBD2	TRBJ2-1	.	CSVLGLAGGPRTYNEQFF	TGCAGCGTCCTGGGACTAGCGGGAGGGCCACGCACCTACAATGAGCAGTTCTTC
TRBV2	.	TRBJ1-1	.	CASGLTFF	TGTGCCAGCGGATTGACTTTCTTT
TRBV7-6	TRBD2	TRBJ2-1	.	CASSFLSGSSYNEQFF	TGTGCCAGCAGCTTCCTTAGCGGGAGCTCCTACAATGAGCAGTTCTTC
TRBV7-3	TRBD1	TRBJ2-2	.	CASSRSWTGNTGELFF	TGTGCCAGCAGCCGGAGCTGGACAGGGAACACCGGGGAGCTGTTTTTT
TRBV4-3	TRBD2	TRBJ2-1	.	CASSQEAGREMMLNEQFF	TGCGCCAGCAGCCAAGAGGCGGGGCGGGAGATGATGTTGAATGAGCAGTTCTTC
TRBV7-9	TRBD2	TRBJ2-3	.	CASSPVMGGDTQYF	TGTGCCAGCAGCCCCGTTATGGGGGGGGATACGCAGTATTTT
TRBV14	.	TRBJ1-1	.	CASSQDIDRTDNTEAFF	TGTGCCAGCAGCCAAGATATCGACAGGACCGACAACACTGAAGCTTTCTTT
TRBV12-5	.	TRBJ2-3	.	CASGLVLGGTDTQYF	TGTGCTAGTGGTTTGGTTTTGGGGGGCACAGATACGCAGTATTTT
TRBV7-2	.	TRBJ2-7	once	CASSLDRGQVFYEQYF	TGTGCCAGCAGCTTAGACCGGGGACAAGTTTTTTACGAGCAGTACTTC
TRBV12-5	TRBD2	TRBJ2-3	.	CASGFRLAGEDTQYF	TGTGCTAGTGGTTTCCGACTAGCGGGAGAAGATACGCAGTATTTT
TRBV29-1	.	TRBJ1-3	.	CSARTDGNTIYF	TGCAGCGCACGGACAGACGGAAACACCATATATTTT
TRBV19	.	TRBJ2-1	.	CASSQESSYNEQFF	TGTGCCAGTAGTCAGGAGAGCTCCTACAATGAGCAGTTCTTC
TRBV29-1	TRBD2	TRBJ2-7	.	CSVEEEREPSYEQYF	TGCAGCGTTGAAGAGGAGCGGGAGCCGTCCTACGAGCAGTACTTC
TRBV25-1	.	TRBJ2-7	.	CASRSYEQYF	TGTGCCAGCAGGAGTTACGAGCAGTACTTC
TRBV29-1	TRBD2	TRBJ2-1	.	CSVVGLAGEMSYNEQFF	TGCAGCGTTGTGGGACTAGCGGGAGAAATGTCCTACAATGAGCAGTTCTTC
TRBV7-9	.	TRBJ1-4	.	CASSLAAGEKLFF	TGTGCCAGCAGCTTAGCGGCGGGTGAAAAACTGTTTTTT
TRBV7-8	TRBD2	TRBJ2-5	.	CASSSTSGSLETQYF	TGTGCCAGCAGCTCGACTAGCGGGAGTCTGGAGACCCAGTACTTC
TRBV7-9	.	TRBJ2-2	.	CASSLAPGHSDGGELFF	TGTGCCAGCAGCTTAGCACCGGGACACTCAGACGGGGGGGAGCTGTTTTTT
TRBV4-1	.	TRBJ2-5	.	CASSQDPGVQETQYF	TGCGCCAGCAGCCAAGATCCGGGGGTGCAAGAGACCCAGTACTTC
TRBV6-1	.	TRBJ2-3	.	CASSELARSWDTQYF	TGTGCCAGCAGTGAATTAGCCCGAAGCTGGGATACGCAGTATTTT
TRBV5-1	.	TRBJ2-5	.	CASSLEAGERETQYF	TGCGCCAGCAGCTTGGAGGCAGGGGAACGTGAGACCCAGTACTTC
TRBV29-1	TRBD2	TRBJ2-7	.	CSVGTSGGGEQYF	TGCAGCGTCGGGACTAGCGGGGGAGGCGAGCAGTACTTC
TRBV27	TRBD1	TRBJ2-2	.	CASSGGLYTGELFF	TGTGCCAGCTCAGGGGGCTTATACACCGGGGAGCTGTTTTTT